This paragraph covers one TCR beta chain sequence. A J-beta primer mix and a sample-barcoded 5' primer were used in a second PCR of about 6 to 12 cycles. Using its own MiXCR run on the 5' RACE reads, TCRdb lists one record per CDR3 protein. The repertoire holds around 750,000 distinct CDR3 sequences, with about 55% as singletons. CDR1 is MNHEY and CDR2 is SVGAGI in the germline V gene. The CDR3 runs 15 residues. Trimming took off 4 bases at V and 1 base at J, with 13 bases between the two ends. The data belong to a study of blood T cells in healthy people across ages. Material for sequencing was blood. This chain connects TRBV6-5 to TRBJ2-5; TRBD2 might be the D (5 bases). This receptor was identified in a man older than 75 in good health. CDR3 in amino acids: CASSSKLGSQETQYF. As DNA, the CDR3 is TGTGCCAGCAGTTCCAAACTAGGGAGCCAAGAGACCCAGTACTTC.